This is a list of T cell receptor beta chains from one sample in a study of beta chain features in type 1 diabetes. Assay: immunoSEQ multiplex PCR; the TCRdb copy retains only in-frame clones and omits some. The repertoire holds around 250,000 clones, with less than 30% as singletons. What was sequenced was naive CD4+ T cells from blood. These receptors were taken from a woman aged 25 to 45 with type 1 diabetes. Each CDR3 is given with its conserved first and last residue. Fields, in order: D gene, V gene, clone size, J gene, CDR3 protein, CDR3 DNA. The D gene is left open where the match is weak. A clone size is listed for some rows: how often the clone was seen (once, few, many), or a class if it is expanded.

-	TRBV29-1	-	TRBJ2-4	CSVRGLHIQYF	TGCAGCGTTAGGGGCCTACACATTCAGTACTTC
TRBD2	TRBV19	few	TRBJ2-7	CASSTWGGSSYEQYF	TGTGCCAGTAGTACGTGGGGCGGGAGCTCCTACGAGCAGTACTTC
-	TRBV5-1	-	TRBJ2-3	CASSLIEGGTDTQYF	TGCGCCAGCAGCTTGATTGAGGGCGGTACAGATACGCAGTATTTT
-	TRBV30	-	TRBJ2-3	CAWSPADTQYF	TGTGCCTGGAGTCCCGCAGATACGCAGTATTTT
TRBD2	TRBV4-1	-	TRBJ2-7	CASSQGPPRGRGGEQYF	TGCGCCAGCAGCCAAGGTCCACCCAGAGGGAGGGGAGGCGAGCAGTACTTC
-	TRBV7-9	few	TRBJ1-2	CASSLERVGYGYTF	TGTGCCAGCAGCTTAGAGAGGGTTGGCTATGGCTACACCTTC
-	TRBV7-9	-	TRBJ1-1	CASSRLGGANTEAFF	TGTGCCAGCAGCCGACTTGGGGGCGCGAACACTGAAGCTTTCTTT
-	TRBV2	-	TRBJ2-1	CASIPGSYNEQFF	TGTGCCAGCATTCCGGGATCCTACAATGAGCAGTTCTTC
-	TRBV30	once	TRBJ2-7	CAWSVPSGGVRYEQYF	TGTGCCTGGAGTGTACCCTCCGGCGGGGTAAGGTACGAGCAGTACTTC
TRBD2	TRBV4-2	once	TRBJ2-1	CASSQEGLAGADYNEQFF	TGTGCCAGCAGCCAAGAGGGACTAGCGGGAGCCGACTACAATGAGCAGTTCTTC
TRBD2	TRBV9	few	TRBJ2-7	CASGPTSGPYEQYF	TGTGCCAGCGGACCGACTAGCGGCCCCTACGAGCAGTACTTC
TRBD2	TRBV27	-	TRBJ2-1	CASSSSSGNEQFF	TGTGCCAGCAGTTCCTCTAGCGGCAATGAGCAGTTCTTC
-	TRBV18	few	TRBJ2-7	CASSPSSYEQYF	TGTGCCAGCTCACCCTCCTCTTACGAGCAGTACTTC
-	TRBV9	-	TRBJ2-3	CASSASSADTQYF	TGTGCCAGCAGCGCGTCTAGCGCAGATACGCAGTATTTT
TRBD1	TRBV4-2	few	TRBJ1-2	CASSQDGQGMAGYTF	TGTGCCAGCAGCCAAGACGGACAGGGGATGGCTGGCTACACCTTC
-	TRBV4-1	-	TRBJ2-5	CASSLLRRGETQYF	TGCGCCAGCAGCCTCCTACGGAGGGGCGAGACCCAGTACTTC
-	TRBV30	-	TRBJ2-1	CACSDTDHRNEQFF	TGTGCCTGTTCCGACACAGACCACCGCAATGAGCAGTTCTTC
-	TRBV15	-	TRBJ1-1	CATSRVGATEAFF	TGTGCCACCAGCAGAGTAGGGGCCACTGAAGCTTTCTTT
-	TRBV1	-	TRBJ2-5	CTSSQEGLSSLETQYF	TGCACCAGCAGCCAAGAGGGGCTGAGCAGCCTCGAGACCCAGTACTTC
-	TRBV4-1	few	TRBJ2-1	CASSQAYEQFF	TGCGCCAGCAGCCAAGCCTATGAGCAGTTCTTC
TRBD1	TRBV30	-	TRBJ2-1	CAGNTGTGLYNEQFF	TGTGCCGGAAATACCGGGACAGGGCTCTACAATGAGCAGTTCTTC
TRBD1	TRBV19	few	TRBJ2-5	CASSAPLGQRETQYF	TGTGCCAGTAGTGCCCCATTGGGACAGAGGGAGACCCAGTACTTC
-	TRBV4-1	-	TRBJ1-5	CASSPQNGTRGRPQHF	TGCGCCAGCAGCCCACAAAACGGGACACGCGGGAGGCCCCAGCATTTT
TRBD1	TRBV5-6	-	TRBJ2-7	CASSPQGTGSTYEQYF	TGTGCCAGCAGCCCCCAAGGGACAGGGTCTACCTACGAGCAGTACTTC
-	TRBV29-1	few	TRBJ2-7	CSATGRGHSYEQYF	TGCAGCGCCACCGGGAGAGGCCATTCCTACGAGCAGTACTTC
-	TRBV6-1	few	TRBJ1-1	CASSDFATENTEAFF	TGTGCCAGCAGTGACTTTGCGACAGAGAACACTGAAGCTTTCTTT
-	TRBV14	few	TRBJ1-5	CASSLDRTWGNQPQHF	TGTGCCAGCAGCCTCGACAGGACGTGGGGCAATCAGCCCCAGCATTTT
TRBD2	TRBV6-1	-	TRBJ2-5	CASSVQVAGAQETQYF	TGTGCCAGCAGTGTTCAAGTAGCGGGAGCCCAAGAGACCCAGTACTTC
TRBD1	TRBV7-9	-	TRBJ2-5	CASSLGDRGKETQYF	TGTGCCAGCAGCTTAGGGGACAGGGGAAAGGAGACCCAGTACTTC
TRBD1	TRBV9	-	TRBJ1-2	CASSRVTGDGYTF	TGTGCCAGCAGCCGGGTAACAGGGGATGGCTACACCTTC
-	TRBV5-4	few	TRBJ1-1	CASSLLTGTEAFF	TGTGCCAGCAGCTTGTTGACAGGTACAGAAGCTTTCTTT